The 18 T cell receptor beta chains reported below all come from one sample, sequenced in a study of blood T cells in healthy people across ages. It was with a sample-barcoded 5' primer and a J-beta primer mix that a second PCR of roughly 6 to 12 cycles was run. MiXCR was run by TCRdb on the 5' RACE reads, yielding one entry per CDR3 protein. This sample has 1.6 million or so distinct CDR3 sequences, with about 35% found just once. The sequenced material came from blood. The origin of the receptors is a woman in her thirties in good health.

This clonotype has just a few counts. J is TRBJ2-5 and V is TRBV28; a weak D match, TRBD2 (5 bases). The CDR3 covers 13 residues. Germline lookup yields CDR1 MDHEN and CDR2 SYDVKM. V was trimmed by 5 bases and J by 8 bases, leaving 15 bases between them. The CDR3, as DNA: TGTGCCAGCAGTCCTCCCCCAGCGGAAACCCAGTACTTC. This codes for CASSPPPAETQYF.

The chain has TRBV9 and TRBJ2-1; tentative D call: TRBD2 (6 bases). Germline V lookup: CDR1 SGDLS, CDR2 YYNGEE. V was cut by 0 bases and J by 9 bases, with 10 bases left in between. The CDR3 length is 13 residues. CDR3 sequence reads: CASSVAGDTEQFF. CDR3 sequence (DNA): TGTGCCAGCAGCGTAGCGGGGGATACTGAGCAGTTCTTC.

This clonotype was observed a handful of times. The chain uses TRBV2 and TRBJ2-1; 11 nucleotides align to TRBD1. The CDR3 loop spans 15 amino acids. J gave up 7 bases and V 2 bases, and 4 bases lay outside the gene matches. CDR1 SNHLY and CDR2 FYNNEI come from the germline V gene. The CDR3 is CASSERTGGQNEQFF. CDR3 DNA: TGTGCCAGCAGTGAAAGGACAGGGGGCCAGAATGAGCAGTTCTTC.

As concerns this clonotype: One end of the junction varies from germline; a read error may be responsible. The chain has TRBV10-3 and TRBJ1-1; D remains ambiguous. The CDR3 covers 15 residues. In germline, CDR1 is ENHRY, CDR2 SYGVKD. The CDR3 sequence: CAISDIREMNTEAFF. CDR3 nucleotide sequence: TGTGCAATCAGTGATATAAGAGAAATGAACACTGAAGCTTTCTTT.

This clonotype was seen many times. V gene TRBV15 combines with J gene TRBJ2-5, with D possibly matching TRBD1 (5 bases). CDR1 is LNHNV and CDR2 is YYDKDF in the germline V gene (reference sequence). V gave up 2 bases and J gave up 5 bases, with 9 bases separating them. The CDR3 extends over 13 amino acids. The CDR3 protein is CATSRQGAETQYF. The CDR3 DNA is TGTGCCACCAGCAGACAGGGCGCGGAGACCCAGTACTTC.

This rearrangement joins TRBV7-8 to TRBJ2-5, with no clear D. The CDR3 extends over 16 amino acids. Germline CDR1 SGHVS, CDR2 FQNEAQ. Trimming took off 5 bases at V and 11 bases at J, with 27 bases between the two ends. Here the CDR3 DNA reads TGTGCCAGCAGCCCGACCTTTGGTCAGGCTTTTGGAGAGCAGTACTTC. It encodes CASSPTFGQAFGEQYF.

This clonotype was counted at least ten times. V and J are TRBV4-2 and TRBJ2-7, with 7 positions matching TRBD2. This CDR3 region has 16 residues. Germline V gene sequence: CDR1 LGHNA, CDR2 YNFKEQ. With 0 bases clipped from V and 1 base from J, the junction kept 6 bases outside the gene matches. Written as DNA, the CDR3 is TGTGCCAGCAGCCAAGAATGGGGCGGGAGTTCCTACGAGCAGTACTTC. Translating gives CASSQEWGGSSYEQYF.

The chain couples TRBV29-1 to TRBJ1-1, with D unresolved. CDR3 length: 10 residues. The germline CDR1 and CDR2 sequences are SQVTM and ANQGSEA. Trimming took off 6 bases at V and 4 bases at J, with 6 bases between the two ends. The CDR3, as DNA: TGCAGCGTCAGTGCCACTGAAGCTTTCTTT. This sequence encodes CSVSATEAFF.

The chain employs TRBV7-7 and TRBJ2-2, with TRBD2 identical over 7 bases. Trimming at V came to 0 bases and at J to 6 bases, leaving 13 bases not matched to a gene. The CDR3 runs to 18 residues. Germline V gene data show CDR1 as SSHAT and CDR2 as FNYEAQ (reference sequence). For the CDR3, the DNA is TGTGCCAGCAGCTTAGCCAGCGGACCCATGGGAGGGGCCGGGGAGCTGTTTTTT. Translation: CASSLASGPMGGAGELFF.

The table lists this clonotype with a count of one. The gene calls are TRBV20-1 and TRBJ2-3; 12 nucleotides agree with TRBD2. Germline V lookup: CDR1 DFQATT, CDR2 SNEGSKA (reference sequence). The CDR3 sequence is 17 residues long. V lost 4 bases, J lost 4 bases, and 12 bases stayed unmatched. CDR3 protein: CSATRPGLAGPSDTQYF. The CDR3 DNA is TGCAGTGCTACTCGACCCGGACTAGCGGGACCCTCAGATACGCAGTATTTT.

The chain has TRBV12-3 or TRBV12-4 and TRBJ1-4, with D uncertain. This CDR3 contains 13 residues. The V and J ends lost 0 bases and 4 bases respectively, with 3 bases between them. The CDR3 protein is CASSLADNEKLFF. CDR3 in DNA: TGTGCCAGCAGTTTAGCCGATAATGAAAAACTGTTTTTT.

In its sample, this clonotype was seen a few times. The chain is built from TRBV4-1 and TRBJ1-3; 10 bases align to TRBD1. The length of the CDR3 is 14 residues. Trimming removed 1 base from V and 9 bases from J; junction bases left unmatched: 3. The germline V gene encodes CDR1 MGHRA and CDR2 YSYEKL. CDR3 DNA: TGCGCCAGCAGCCAAGCTGGGACAGGGGTCACCATATATTTT. Residues: CASSQAGTGVTIYF.

This clonotype has just a few counts. The junction departs from germline at one end; a sequencing error may be responsible. The chain links TRBV5-1 to TRBJ2-1, with D possibly matching TRBD1 (5 bases). The length of the CDR3 is 16 residues. Germline CDR1 SGHRS, CDR2 YFSETQ. The CDR3 sequence: CAGSSLGQNSYNEQFF. DNA of the CDR3: TGCGCCGGCAGCTCCCTGGGGCAAAACTCCTACAATGAGCAGTTCTTC.

There are a few counts of this clonotype. The CDR3 DNA reads TGTGCCATCAGTGGGGGATATTTTGACGGCTACACCTTC. Amino acid sequence: CAISGGYFDGYTF. This chain joins TRBV10-3 and TRBJ1-2; D not resolved. The CDR3 runs to 13 residues. The germline V gene has CDR1 ENHRY and CDR2 SYGVKD. V lost 4 bases and J lost 8, with 14 bases in between.

This rearrangement joins TRBV29-1 to TRBJ1-2; maybe TRBD1 (5 bases). The CDR3 covers 15 residues. V was cut by 0 bases and J by 3 bases, with 14 bases left in between. The germline gives CDR1 SQVTM, CDR2 ANQGSEA. The CDR3 nucleotides are TGCAGCGTTGAAGATCGGGGCAGGGTTGACTATGGCTACACCTTC. Protein product: CSVEDRGRVDYGYTF.

The chain joins TRBV5-4 to TRBJ2-1; weak D call: TRBD1 (6 bases). Trimming pared 0 bases from V and 6 bases from J, leaving 13 bases between. From germline, CDR1 is SGHNT and CDR2 YYREEE (reference sequence). This CDR3 is 15 amino acids long. CDR3 sequence: CASSLDRVGVNEQFF. CDR3 bases: TGTGCCAGCAGCTTGGACAGGGTAGGAGTCAATGAGCAGTTCTTC.

This clonotype was seen a handful of times. The CDR3 loop is CASSGQQNTEAFF. For the CDR3, the DNA is TGTGCCAGCTCAGGACAGCAGAACACTGAAGCTTTCTTT. V is TRBV18 and J is TRBJ1-1, with D tentatively TRBD1 (6 bases). This CDR3 contains 13 residues. V lost 5 bases to trimming and J lost 1 base, with 8 bases between them. Germline V gene lookup returns CDR1 KGHSH and CDR2 LQKENI.

The chain carries TRBV29-1 and TRBJ2-1, with TRBD1 identical over 7 bases. Losses at the gene ends were 1 base for V and 5 bases for J; bases not matched to a gene: 20. CDR3 size: 19 residues. Germline CDR1 is SQVTM and CDR2 is ANQGSEA. CDR3 in DNA: TGCAGCGTTGAAGGTTTCTCGTGGGGTTGGACAGGACGTAACAATGAGCAGTTCTTC. Residues: CSVEGFSWGWTGRNNEQFF.